One and the same sample provided the 14 T cell receptor beta chains below, sequenced in a study of Ad26.COV2.S vaccination and SARS-CoV-2 variants. The treatment: around 19 received Ad26.COV2.S at low or high dose, single or two shots; roughly 5 received placebo; per-sample allocation not given. Sample collection was performed on day 63 after the first vaccine or placebo injection. Profiled with immunoSEQ multiplex PCR; TCRdb holds only in-frame clones, not every one. This table has around 450,000 clones, nearly 90% appearing once. Sample: peripheral blood, taken in a trial of Ad26.COV2.S vaccine versus placebo. Receptor source: a person between 18 and 60 years old who received the Ad26.COV2.S COVID-19 vaccine or a placebo.

This clone has a handful of counts. The rearrangement joins TRBV6-1 to TRBJ2-6; D is unresolved. Trimming removed 3 bases from V and 4 bases from J, with 13 bases in between. CDR3 length: 16 residues. Germline V lookup: CDR1 MNHNS, CDR2 SASEGT. The CDR3 DNA is TGTGCCAGCAGTGAGTCCCCCGGCAGGGGGGCCAACGTCCTGACTTTC. It specifies CASSESPGRGANVLTF.

The J gene is TRBJ2-6, the V gene TRBV28; D gene unclear. Germline assignment: CDR1 MDHEN and CDR2 SYDVKM. V lost 3 bases to trimming and J lost 2 bases, with 2 bases between them. This CDR3 is 13 amino acids long. The CDR3 region is CASSLAGANVLTF. The CDR3, as DNA: TGTGCCAGCAGTTTGGCTGGGGCCAACGTCCTGACTTTC.

A few counts support this clone. CDR3 DNA: TGCGCCAGCAGCCTCTTGACATCCAACTATGGCTACACCTTC. Its translation: CASSLLTSNYGYTF. The V call is TRBV4-3, the J call TRBJ1-2; D remains ambiguous. In germline, CDR1 is LGHNA, CDR2 YSLEER. Trimming took off 4 bases at V and 2 bases at J, with 11 bases between the two ends. The CDR3 contains 14 residues.

The chain carries TRBV29-1 and TRBJ2-3; 13 bases are shared with TRBD2. The CDR3 is 15 amino acids. V shed 6 bases and J 1 base; nucleotides not matched to a gene: 4. CDR1 is SQVTM and CDR2 is ANQGSEA in the germline V gene. CDR3 loop: CSVSGTSGGTDTQYF. CDR3 sequence (DNA): TGCAGCGTGTCCGGGACTAGCGGGGGCACAGATACGCAGTATTTT.

The chain employs TRBV24-1 and TRBJ2-6; possibly TRBD1 for D (5 bases). Germline CDR1 KGHDR, CDR2 SFDVKD. Trimming stripped 4 bases from V and 1 base from J, with 7 bases between. The CDR3 has 15 residues. The CDR3 nucleotides are TGTGCCACCAGTGAGACAGCTTCTGGGGCCAACGTCCTGACTTTC. Translation: CATSETASGANVLTF.

The rearrangement links TRBV4-3 to TRBJ2-7; TRBD2 is a possible D gene (6 bases). The V end was cut by 0 bases, the J end by 5 bases, with 14 bases between. The CDR3 has 15 residues. CDR1 and CDR2 (germline): LGHNA, YSLEER. For the CDR3, the DNA is TGCGCCAGCAGCCAAGACCTCCGGGGGTTTGACGAGCAGTACTTC. The encoded protein is CASSQDLRGFDEQYF.

This clone was recorded once. The chain employs TRBV18 and TRBJ2-5; D remains ambiguous. V shed 2 bases and J shed 2 bases, with 6 bases lying between them. The CDR3 has 13 amino acids. Germline loops: CDR1 KGHSH, CDR2 LQKENI. The CDR3, as DNA: TGTGCCAGCTCACCAGATATGCAAGAGACCCAGTACTTC. Translated: CASSPDMQETQYF.

The J gene is TRBJ1-2, the V gene TRBV5-4, with D possibly matching TRBD1 (6 bases). Trimming pared 4 bases from V and 3 bases from J, leaving 19 bases between. The V gene's germline CDR1 is SGHNT and CDR2 YYREEE (reference sequence). This CDR3 contains 16 residues. The CDR3 protein is CASSPGGGALHYGYTF. The CDR3 DNA is TGTGCCAGCAGCCCGGGGGGGGGCGCCCTTCACTATGGCTACACCTTC.

V and J are TRBV6-5 and TRBJ1-5; D is unresolved. The CDR3 consists of 15 residues. CDR1 MNHEY and CDR2 SVGAGI come from the germline V gene. The ends were cut back, 4 bases at V and 0 bases at J, with 10 bases in the middle. CDR3 amino acids: CASSLQLNSNQPQHF. Here the CDR3 DNA reads TGTGCCAGCAGTTTACAGCTAAATAGCAATCAGCCCCAGCATTTT.

The CDR3 nucleotides are TGTGCCAGCAGCAAACTATCGGACAGTCTCTACGAGCAGTACTTC. It yields the protein CASSKLSDSLYEQYF. J is TRBJ2-7 and V is TRBV7-8, with D possibly matching TRBD1 (6 bases). The V end was cut by 5 bases, the J end by 3 bases, with 17 bases between. CDR1 SGHVS and CDR2 FQNEAQ come from the germline V gene. CDR3 size: 15 residues. The complete variable domain, with remaining parts taken from reference TRBV7-8 and TRBJ2-7, reads GAGVSQSPRYKVAKRGQDVALRCDPISGHVSLFWYQQALGQGPEFLTYFQNEAQLDKSGLPSDRFFAERPEGSVSTLKIQRTQQEDSAVYLCASSKLSDSLYEQYFGPGTRLTVT.

The chain uses TRBV4-3 and TRBJ2-7; 9 bases fit TRBD1. This CDR3 contains 15 residues. The germline V gene has CDR1 LGHNA and CDR2 YSLEER. V gave up 1 base and J gave up 5 bases; unmatched junction bases: 6. CDR3: CASSQVGQGTDEQYF. The DNA of the CDR3 is TGCGCCAGCAGCCAAGTGGGACAGGGTACCGACGAGCAGTACTTC.

V usage is TRBV6-1 and J usage is TRBJ2-7, with unresolved D. Germline V CDR1 and CDR2: MNHNS, SASEGT. This CDR3 region has 15 residues. V was shortened by 7 bases and J by 0 bases, with 16 bases between the two germline ends. The CDR3 DNA reads as TGTGCCAGCACCGCTAGTCGGGCCCCCTCCTACGAGCAGTACTTC. Its translation is CASTASRAPSYEQYF.

This chain uses TRBV5-5 with TRBJ2-1; no reliable D call. The CDR3 is 13 amino acids. The ends were cut back, 1 base at V and 6 bases at J, with 8 bases in the middle. In germline, CDR1 is SGHKS, CDR2 YYEKEE (reference sequence). The CDR3 loop is CASSLFLINEQFF. CDR3 DNA: TGTGCCAGCAGCTTGTTTCTGATCAATGAGCAGTTCTTC.

The J gene is TRBJ2-3, the V gene TRBV2; possibly TRBD2 for D (6 bases). This CDR3 is 13 amino acids long. Trimming cost V 9 bases and J 0 bases, with 10 bases left between them. The germline V gene encodes CDR1 SNHLY and CDR2 FYNNEI. CDR3 bases: TGTGCCAGTACTAGCAAGAGCACAGATACGCAGTATTTT. It encodes CASTSKSTDTQYF.